This T cell receptor (beta chain) derives from a study of blood T cell repertoires in COVID-19. Whole-study context: PBMCs, B-cell-depleted T cells, or T cells were the source of the cDNA or gDNA that made up the material.

Per the study methods: Amplification from reference gene primers served as the basis for estimated nucleated cell counts. Method: immunoSEQ multiplex PCR; TCRdb's copy keeps in-frame clones and lacks some. D and trimming were read from the DNA, whereas the V and J calls and clone size are those reported in that table. The data contain 12,000 or so clones, approximately 77% of them singletons. Enrolled during active infection, Seattle patients were then followed longitudinally. This clonotype originated in a man aged 55 to 70 with COVID-19, enrolled during active disease. Sequencing was carried out using peripheral blood.

The DNA for the CDR3 is TGCGCCAGCAGCTTTAGCGGAGACCTCCTATTGGGCAATGAGCAGTTCTTC. It specifies CASSFSGDLLLGNEQFF. The chain is built from TRBV5-1 and TRBJ2-1; D possibly corresponds to TRBD2 (6 bases). CDR1 is SGHRS, CDR2 YFSETQ, per germline. The CDR3 length is 17 residues. Deletions cut 2 bases from V and 6 bases from J, with 21 bases between.